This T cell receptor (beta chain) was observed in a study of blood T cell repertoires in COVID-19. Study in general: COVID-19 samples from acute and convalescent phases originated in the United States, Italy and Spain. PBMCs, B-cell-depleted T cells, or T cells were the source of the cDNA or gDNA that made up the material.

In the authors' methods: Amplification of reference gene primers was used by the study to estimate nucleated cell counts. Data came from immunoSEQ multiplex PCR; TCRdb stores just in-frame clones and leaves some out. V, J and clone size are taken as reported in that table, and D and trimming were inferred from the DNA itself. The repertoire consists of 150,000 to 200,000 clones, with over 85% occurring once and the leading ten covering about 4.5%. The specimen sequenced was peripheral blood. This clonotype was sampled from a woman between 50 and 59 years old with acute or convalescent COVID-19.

The CDR3, as DNA: TGTGCCAGCAGCTTAGTGGCTAGCGGGCCGTACAATGAGCAGTTCTTC. Amino acid sequence: CASSLVASGPYNEQFF. This chain uses TRBV7-9 with TRBJ2-1; 8 bases fit TRBD2. The CDR3 contains 16 residues. Trimming at V came to 1 base and at J to 4 bases, leaving 6 bases not matched to a gene. CDR1 and CDR2 from the germline V gene are SEHNR and FQNEAQ (reference sequence). Drawing the rest from reference TRBV7-9 and TRBJ2-1, the complete variable domain is DTGVSQNPRHKITKRGQNVTFRCDPISEHNRLYWYRQTLGQGPEFLTYFQNEAQLEKSRLLSDRFSAERPKGSFSTLEIQRTEQGDSAMYLCASSLVASGPYNEQFFGPGTRLTVL.